This T cell receptor beta chain was found in a study of blood T cells in healthy people across ages. Germline CDR1 MNHNS, CDR2 SASEGT. Trimming shortened V by 7 bases and J by 3 bases, and 13 bases separated the two germline ends. CDR3 length: 13 residues. A sample-barcoded 5' primer and a J-beta primer mix were used in a second PCR of roughly 7 to 11 cycles. MiXCR, run by TCRdb on the 5' RACE reads, gives a single entry per CDR3 protein. Counted here are 910,000 or so distinct CDR3 sequences, about 53% occurring once; the ten biggest clones make up roughly a fifth. The chain links TRBV6-1 to TRBJ2-7, with D possibly TRBD2 on 6 matching bases. The sequence was collected from a woman aged 60-70 years in good health. Sequences were obtained from blood. The CDR3 is CASIVRGLYEQYF. In DNA form, the CDR3 reads TGTGCCAGCATCGTGCGGGGCCTCTACGAGCAGTACTTC.